Listed here are 18 T cell receptor beta chains from one sample, sequenced in a study of blood T cells in healthy people across ages. A second PCR, run for roughly 7 to 12 cycles, used a sample-barcoded 5' primer plus a J-beta primer mix. MiXCR was run by TCRdb on the 5' RACE reads, yielding one entry per CDR3 protein. The table has approximately 850,000 distinct CDR3 sequences, over 45% seen once; the top ten hold 20% to 25%. Specimen: blood. The source is a man aged 25 to 40 in good health.

The chain recombines TRBV6-2 or TRBV6-3 with TRBJ2-5; D is unclear. The J call may be in error: the DNA end matches TRBJ2-7 better. There are 14 residues in the CDR3. Looked up from germline, CDR1 is MNHEY and CDR2 is SVGEGT. The CDR3 spells CASKQIGFANEQYF. The DNA for the CDR3 is TGTGCCAGCAAACAGATCGGGTTTGCGAACGAGCAGTACTTC.

This clonotype was recorded a few times. The rearrangement links TRBV29-1 to TRBJ2-1, with D perhaps given as TRBD1 or TRBD2 (5 bases each). V was pared by 3 bases and J by 4 bases, with 16 bases between. This CDR3 has 15 amino acids. Germline-derived CDR1 and CDR2 are SQVTM and ANQGSEA. The CDR3 protein is CSVDGRGARYNEQFF. The CDR3 DNA sequence: TGCAGCGTTGATGGGAGAGGGGCCCGTTACAATGAGCAGTTCTTC.

The chain links TRBV3-1 to TRBJ2-7; D could derive from TRBD1 or TRBD2 (5 bases each). Germline V gene sequence: CDR1 LGHDT, CDR2 YNNKEL (reference sequence). The CDR3 is 15 residues long. Trimming shortened V by 4 bases and J by 0 bases, and 13 bases separated the two germline ends. This chain's CDR3 is CASSPHRTVSYEQYF. CDR3 nucleotides: TGTGCCAGCAGCCCACACAGGACTGTCTCCTACGAGCAGTACTTC.

The chain employs TRBV10-2 and TRBJ1-4; no firm D call. Between the trimmed V and J ends, which lost 4 bases and 3 bases, there was a span of 12 bases. Germline lookup yields CDR1 WSHSY and CDR2 SAAADI. The CDR3 is made up of 15 amino acids. The CDR3 region has the DNA TGCGCCAGCAGTGCGATTGGACGGTCTAATGAAAAACTGTTTTTT. It translates to CASSAIGRSNEKLFF.

The V gene is TRBV5-4, the J gene TRBJ2-7; 8 bases fit TRBD1. The CDR3 runs to 14 residues. Germline V gives CDR1 SGHNT, CDR2 YYREEE (reference sequence). V was clipped by 3 bases and J by 3 bases; unmatched bases: 5. The CDR3 bases are TGTGCCAGCAGCTGGACAGGGCCAAACTACGAGCAGTACTTC. Translation: CASSWTGPNYEQYF. Full variable domain (missing parts from reference TRBV5-4 and TRBJ2-7): ETGVTQSPTHLIKTRGQQVTLRCSSQSGHNTVSWYQQALGQGPQFIFQYYREEENGRGNFPPRFSGLQFPNYSSELNVNALELDDSALYLCASSWTGPNYEQYFGPGTRLTVT.

The table lists this clonotype with a few counts. CDR3 amino acids: CASSRDLGEKLFF. CDR3 nucleotide sequence: TGTGCCAGCAGCCGGGATTTGGGAGAAAAACTGTTTTTT. This chain uses TRBV12-3 or TRBV12-4 with TRBJ1-4; D call uncertain. V lost 6 bases, J lost 8 bases, and 13 bases lay in between. The length of the CDR3 is 13 residues.

The rearrangement links TRBV29-1 to TRBJ2-1; the D gene is possibly TRBD1 (6 bases). V was pared by 6 bases and J by 9 bases, with 9 bases between. The CDR3 contains 10 residues. Germline CDR1 is SQVTM and CDR2 is ANQGSEA. The CDR3 bases are TGCAGCGTGACAGGCTTTGAGCAGTTCTTC. Translated, it gives CSVTGFEQFF.

CDR3 protein: CASSEAPGEYGYTF. CDR3 nucleotides: TGTGCCAGCAGTGAAGCTCCGGGGGAGTATGGCTACACCTTC. V gene TRBV6-1 combines with J gene TRBJ1-2; tentatively, D is TRBD1 (5 bases). With 0 bases removed from V and 5 bases from J, the gap between germline ends came to 10 bases. Germline loops: CDR1 MNHNS, CDR2 SASEGT. The CDR3 totals 14 residues.

A few counts support this clonotype. The rearrangement joins TRBV7-2 to TRBJ1-5; D is ambiguous. V was shortened by 0 bases and J by 3 bases, with 3 bases between the two germline ends. The CDR3 has 13 amino acids. Germline lookup yields CDR1 SGHTA and CDR2 FQGNSA. The CDR3 bases are TGTGCCAGCAGCTTAGCAGTCAATCAGCCCCAGCATTTT. It yields the protein CASSLAVNQPQHF.

V gene TRBV20-1 combines with J gene TRBJ2-5; D unresolved. The CDR3 has 13 amino acids. V was pared by 4 bases and J by 5 bases, with 14 bases between. Germline V gives CDR1 DFQATT, CDR2 SNEGSKA (reference sequence). The CDR3 region has the DNA TGCAGTGCTACTGCCGGTGGTACTGAGACCCAGTACTTC. Protein product: CSATAGGTETQYF.

In this sample, this clonotype turned up a few times. The J gene is TRBJ2-4, the V gene TRBV7-2, with 7 bases fitting TRBD2. J gave up 7 bases and V 5 bases, and 8 bases lay outside the gene matches. Germline lookup yields CDR1 SGHTA and CDR2 FQGNSA. The CDR3 has 14 residues. DNA of the CDR3: TGTGCCAGCAGCCCGTCCTTCGGGGGGAACATTCAGTACTTC. It is translated as CASSPSFGGNIQYF.

The chain recombines TRBV20-1 with TRBJ2-7; D is perhaps TRBD2 (5 bases). The V end lost 2 bases, the J end lost 2 bases, and 13 bases lay between the germline ends. The germline V gene encodes CDR1 DFQATT and CDR2 SNEGSKA (reference sequence). The CDR3 has 14 amino acids. The CDR3 is CSARSGYFTYEQYF. Written as DNA, the CDR3 is TGCAGTGCTAGAAGCGGATATTTCACCTACGAGCAGTACTTC.

This clonotype occurred a few times. The chain employs TRBV29-1 and TRBJ2-7; 8 bases map to TRBD2. CDR1 and CDR2 from the germline V gene are SQVTM and ANQGSEA. This CDR3 contains 13 residues. With V trimmed by 4 bases and J by 2 bases, 4 bases remained unmatched. The CDR3 spells CSVVVAGTYEQYF. CDR3 coding DNA: TGCAGCGTTGTAGTAGCGGGAACCTACGAGCAGTACTTC.

V and J are TRBV6-1 and TRBJ2-2; D might be TRBD2 (5 bases). The CDR3 runs 12 residues. Germline values: CDR1 MNHNS, CDR2 SASEGT. Trimming took off 8 bases at V and 9 bases at J, with 13 bases between the two ends. The CDR3 bases are TGTGCCAGCCGCCCCACGGGGAGGGAGCTGTTTTTT. This codes for CASRPTGRELFF.

J is TRBJ2-1 and V is TRBV7-3, with TRBD2 matching over 8 bases. Germline assignment: CDR1 SGHTA and CDR2 FQGTGA. This CDR3 is built from 13 residues. V shed 8 bases, J shed 8 bases, and the junction held 8 bases outside the gene matches. CDR3 region: CASSGLASDEQFF. The DNA of the CDR3 is TGTGCCAGCTCTGGACTAGCCTCCGATGAGCAGTTCTTC.

This clonotype has only a few counts. The chain links TRBV7-2 to TRBJ2-5; 11 bases are shared with TRBD1. Trimming removed 5 bases from V and 4 bases from J; junction bases left unmatched: 6. There are 15 residues in the CDR3. The germline gives CDR1 SGHTA, CDR2 FQGNSA. CDR3 region: CASSPNGQGAETQYF. The CDR3 nucleotides read TGTGCCAGCAGCCCGAACGGACAGGGGGCAGAGACCCAGTACTTC.

The genes are TRBV10-3 and TRBJ2-5; TRBD2 agrees at 7 bases. The germline gives CDR1 ENHRY, CDR2 SYGVKD. J gave up 3 bases and V 10 bases, and 8 bases lay outside the gene matches. The CDR3 loop spans 13 amino acids. DNA of the CDR3: TGTGCCAGGTTCCTACGGGGGGAAGAGACCCAGTACTTC. This sequence encodes CARFLRGEETQYF.

The rearrangement joins TRBV6-2 or TRBV6-3 to TRBJ2-7; D is possibly TRBD1 (6 bases). The CDR3 length is 12 residues. Germline V lookup: CDR1 MNHEY, CDR2 SVGEGT. Deletions cut 6 bases from V and 6 bases from J, with 12 bases between. The CDR3 protein is CASRPQGPEQYF. The CDR3 nucleotides are TGTGCCAGCAGGCCACAGGGACCCGAGCAGTACTTC.